Listed here is a single T cell receptor (beta chain). Its antigen is still unknown. This sample is drawn from a study of cytomegalovirus exposure and HLA in healthy donors. Looking at the study overall: The study placed 70% to 90% of its 398 genotyped donors in the Caucasian-associated ancestry cluster. General study points: The study recorded 150 to 200 TCR beta chains that were cytomegalovirus-associated. A later analysis found that most CMV-associated TCR beta chains appeared HLA-restricted.

The germline CDR1 and CDR2 sequences are SGDLS and YYNGEE. The CDR3 is 15 residues long. The V gene lost 1 base and the J gene lost 0 bases, with 8 bases spanning the gap. 60 Vbeta and 13 Jbeta primers were used in PCR. Only in-frame clones appear in the TCRdb table, and some are missing; sequencing was by immunoSEQ multiplex PCR. Of about 120,000 clones in the sample, 60% to 85% were seen once. J is TRBJ2-1 and V is TRBV9; possible D gene TRBD2, 5 bases. The TCR sequence derives from a woman between 35 and 50 years old in good health and CMV-seropositive. The sequencing sample was made of PBMCs. The CDR3: CASSVREGSYNEQFF. In nucleotides, the CDR3 is TGTGCCAGCAGCGTACGAGAGGGCTCCTACAATGAGCAGTTCTTC.